Following are 25 T cell receptor beta chains from one sample sequenced in a study of T-cell reconstitution after alpha-beta-depleted transplantation in children. The TCRbeta library incorporated unique molecular identifiers. TCRdb re-called the PCR reads with MiXCR, one entry per CDR3 protein. Of 500,000 or so distinct CDR3 sequences in the sample, about 33% were seen once. The specimen was PBMCs from the stem cell graft donor, collected from the stem cell graft. These receptors all stem from a human donor who donated a stem cell graft to a child with aplastic anemia.

CDR3 in DNA: TGTGCCAGTAGTAAAGCAAGCGGCACCGGGGAGCTGTTTTTT. This gives the protein CASSKASGTGELFF. V is TRBV19 and J is TRBJ2-2; possible D gene TRBD2, 5 bases. The CDR3 sequence is 14 residues long. Germline values: CDR1 LNHDA, CDR2 SQIVND (reference sequence). V gave up 4 bases and J gave up 4 bases, with 10 bases separating them.

This clonotype was detected a few times. The chain employs TRBV29-1 and TRBJ2-7; 8 bases are a match to TRBD1. The germline CDR1 and CDR2 sequences are SQVTM and ANQGSEA. V lost 2 bases to trimming and J lost 3 bases; unmatched junction nucleotides: 3. CDR3 length: 13 amino acids. The CDR3 DNA sequence: TGCAGCGTTGAAACAGGGACAGGCTACGAGCAGTACTTC. Its protein product is CSVETGTGYEQYF.

CDR3 in amino acids: CSVEAGRGTEAFF. CDR3 sequence (DNA): TGCAGCGTTGAAGCGGGAAGGGGCACTGAAGCTTTCTTT. The chain couples TRBV29-1 to TRBJ1-1; D might be TRBD1 (5 bases). Germline V gene data show CDR1 as SQVTM and CDR2 as ANQGSEA. CDR3 size: 13 residues. V was shortened by 1 base and J by 4 bases, with 10 bases between the two germline ends.

This clonotype was recorded a few times. This chain connects TRBV29-1 to TRBJ2-1; 7 bases fit TRBD1. Germline V CDR1 and CDR2: SQVTM, ANQGSEA. The CDR3 runs 15 residues. V dropped 7 bases and J dropped 0; count of bases not matched to a gene: 9. The CDR3 DNA follows: TGCAGCGGAGAGGGACAGCCTAGCTCCTACAATGAGCAGTTCTTC. Protein product: CSGEGQPSSYNEQFF.

The chain has TRBV20-1 and TRBJ1-1, with a tentative D call TRBD1 (5 bases). The CDR3 totals 11 residues. CDR1 is DFQATT, CDR2 SNEGSKA, per germline (reference sequence). CDR3 protein: CTLDSNTEAFF. The CDR3 DNA is TGCACCTTAGACAGCAACACTGAAGCTTTCTTT.

This rearrangement joins TRBV29-1 to TRBJ1-2; TRBD1 matches 10 bases. V shed 6 bases and J 6 bases; nucleotides not matched to a gene: 10. This CDR3 contains 14 residues. Germline assignment: CDR1 SQVTM and CDR2 ANQGSEA. CDR3 in DNA: TGCAGCGTGGATGGGACAGGGGTTCGAGATGGCTACACCTTC. This sequence encodes CSVDGTGVRDGYTF.

This clonotype showed up just once. The chain couples TRBV30 to TRBJ1-4; D is unclear. Trimming stripped 3 bases from V and 10 bases from J, with 15 bases between. Germline V gene sequence: CDR1 GTSNPN, CDR2 SVGIG (reference sequence). This CDR3 spans 13 amino acids. The CDR3 coding sequence is TGTGCCTGGAGCGCAAATCTCAGCGGAAAACTGTTTTTT. As protein: CAWSANLSGKLFF. The whole variable domain, remainder taken from reference TRBV30 and TRBJ1-4, is SQTIHQWPATLVQPVGSPLSLECTVEGTSNPNLYWYRQAAGRGLQLLFYSVGIGQISSEVPQNLSASRPQDRQFILSSKKLLLSDSGFYLCAWSANLSGKLFFGSGTQLSVL.

The V gene is TRBV24-1, the J gene TRBJ2-1, with 14 bases that match TRBD2. Germline CDR1 is KGHDR and CDR2 is SFDVKD. CDR3 length equals 18 residues. V trimming: 3 bases; J trimming: 8 bases; junction bases outside the gene matches: 11. The CDR3 coding sequence is TGTGCCACCAGTGATCGCACCGGGACTAGCGGGAGCATGGATGAGCAGTTCTTC. Translating gives CATSDRTGTSGSMDEQFF.

This clonotype has only a few counts. The rearrangement links TRBV27 to TRBJ1-6; 7 bases line up with TRBD1. The CDR3 runs to 15 residues. CDR1 is MNHEY, CDR2 SMNVEV, per germline (reference sequence). The V segment lost 2 bases and the J segment 12 bases; nucleotides outside the gene matches: 10. The CDR3: CASSLTGVGVLPLHF. The CDR3 DNA reads as TGTGCCAGCAGTTTAACAGGGGTCGGGGTCTTACCCCTCCACTTT.

This chain connects TRBV5-6 to TRBJ2-3; unclear D gene. Trimming pared 0 bases from V and 2 bases from J, leaving 16 bases between. From germline, CDR1 is SGHDT and CDR2 YYEEEE. The CDR3 contains 17 residues. The CDR3 region is CASSLALYSYYTDTQYF. The CDR3 DNA reads TGTGCCAGCAGCTTGGCCCTCTACAGCTACTACACAGATACGCAGTATTTT.

The V gene is TRBV15, the J gene TRBJ1-1, with D uncertain. The CDR3 contains 15 residues. Germline V gene data show CDR1 as LNHNV and CDR2 as YYDKDF (reference sequence). V gave up 0 bases and J gave up 4 bases, with 12 bases separating them. DNA of the CDR3: TGTGCCACCAGCAGAGATCTGAAGGGATCCACTGAAGCTTTCTTT. It specifies CATSRDLKGSTEAFF.

V and J are TRBV20-1 and TRBJ2-1; D not certain. Germline V gives CDR1 DFQATT, CDR2 SNEGSKA (reference sequence). This CDR3 comprises 10 residues. The germline V and J ends were trimmed by 3 bases and 8 bases, with 5 bases remaining between them. The CDR3 is CSASVDEQFF. The DNA of the CDR3 is TGCAGTGCTAGTGTCGATGAGCAGTTCTTC.

The J gene is TRBJ1-1, the V gene TRBV20-1; D possibly corresponds to TRBD1 (6 bases). This CDR3 is built from 13 residues. Trimming removed 5 bases from V and 1 base from J, with 11 bases in between. Looked up from germline, CDR1 is DFQATT and CDR2 is SNEGSKA (reference sequence). The CDR3 protein is CSAAWTANTEAFF. For the CDR3, the DNA is TGCAGTGCTGCCTGGACAGCGAACACTGAAGCTTTCTTT.

The gene calls are TRBV4-2 and TRBJ1-1, with 7 bases matching TRBD1. This CDR3 has 15 residues. The germline V gene has CDR1 LGHNA and CDR2 YNFKEQ. Germline trimming cut 3 bases from V and 1 base from J; bases unmatched to any gene: 5. CDR3: CASSHTGTENTEAFF. CDR3 sequence (DNA): TGTGCCAGCAGCCATACCGGGACAGAGAACACTGAAGCTTTCTTT.

The chain uses TRBV19 and TRBJ2-1; the match to TRBD2 covers 16 bases. Germline assignment: CDR1 LNHDA and CDR2 SQIVND (reference sequence). Trimming took 5 bases from V and 7 from J; bases not matched to a gene: 5. The CDR3 has 16 amino acids. The CDR3 DNA reads as TGTGCCAGTAGTGAGGGACTAGCGGGAGGGAGAAATGAGCAGTTCTTC. The encoded protein is CASSEGLAGGRNEQFF.

Turning to this clonotype: One junction end does not reproduce the germline sequence, and a read error may be involved. The V and J genes are TRBV20-1 and TRBJ1-1; no definite D call. Germline loops: CDR1 DFQATT, CDR2 SNEGSKA (reference sequence). This CDR3 spans 9 amino acids. CDR3 region: CSARDSLAF. The CDR3 DNA is TGCAGTGCTAGAGACAGCCTGGCTTTT.

This clonotype was found a few times. The rearrangement joins TRBV20-1 to TRBJ2-1; 8 nucleotides align to TRBD2. Losses at the gene ends were 0 bases for V and 9 bases for J; bases not matched to a gene: 10. Germline V gene sequence: CDR1 DFQATT, CDR2 SNEGSKA (reference sequence). The CDR3 covers 15 residues. The CDR3, as DNA: TGCAGTGCTAGAGATTTCGGCGATAGCGGGACTGAGCAGTTCTTC. This gives the protein CSARDFGDSGTEQFF.

This clonotype was detected a few times. The chain is built from TRBV28 and TRBJ2-7; TRBD1 might be the D (6 bases). The V gene lost 5 bases and the J gene lost 2 bases, with 13 bases spanning the gap. CDR3 size: 14 residues. Germline V gene data show CDR1 as MDHEN and CDR2 as SYDVKM. CDR3 DNA sequence: TGTGCCAGCAGTCCCGGGACATTCCCCTACGAGCAGTACTTC. This encodes CASSPGTFPYEQYF.

CDR3 protein: CASLAKAGGPGEQYF. The CDR3 DNA follows: TGTGCCAGCCTCGCCAAGGCGGGAGGTCCGGGCGAGCAGTACTTC. V is TRBV6-1 and J is TRBJ2-7; TRBD2 matches at 8 bases. The CDR3 length is 15 residues. Germline V lookup: CDR1 MNHNS, CDR2 SASEGT. V gave up 8 bases and J gave up 6 bases; unmatched junction bases: 15.

The sample holds a few counts of this clonotype. V usage is TRBV20-1 and J usage is TRBJ1-6, with TRBD1 matching 9 bases. This CDR3 is built from 14 residues. V lost 3 bases, J lost 8 bases, and 5 bases stayed unmatched. CDR1 and CDR2 (germline): DFQATT, SNEGSKA (reference sequence). The CDR3 reads CSASFGTGYSPLHF. CDR3 nucleotide sequence: TGCAGTGCTAGTTTCGGGACAGGGTATTCACCCCTCCACTTT.

There are a few counts of this clonotype. V usage is TRBV3-1 and J usage is TRBJ1-1; 7 bases line up with TRBD1. Germline V lookup: CDR1 LGHDT, CDR2 YNNKEL (reference sequence). Trimming at V came to 3 bases and at J to 0 bases, leaving 4 bases not matched to a gene. CDR3 length: 15 amino acids. CDR3 region: CASSHDRVLNTEAFF. CDR3 nucleotide sequence: TGTGCCAGCAGCCATGACAGGGTCCTGAACACTGAAGCTTTCTTT.

This chain joins TRBV6-5 and TRBJ1-2; 7 bases are shared with TRBD1. Germline trimming cut 0 bases from V and 2 bases from J; bases unmatched to any gene: 3. The CDR3 extends over 15 amino acids. The germline CDR1 and CDR2 sequences are MNHEY and SVGAGI. The DNA for the CDR3 is TGTGCCAGCAGTTACTCGATACAGGGGAACTATGGCTACACCTTC. Translation: CASSYSIQGNYGYTF.

The chain has TRBV12-3 or TRBV12-4 and TRBJ2-1; 11 nucleotides agree with TRBD1. With V trimmed by 5 bases and J by 12 bases, 6 bases remained unmatched. The CDR3 is 13 residues long. CDR3: CASSPGTGGMQFF. The CDR3 region has the DNA TGTGCCAGCAGTCCGGGGACAGGGGGGATGCAGTTCTTC.

This chain joins TRBV29-1 and TRBJ2-2; TRBD1 aligns across 8 bases. Germline CDR1 reads SQVTM; CDR2 reads ANQGSEA. The V and J ends lost 0 bases and 4 bases, in that order; junction bases with no gene match: 7. The CDR3 contains 16 residues. CDR3: CSVEDQGALSTGELFF. For the CDR3, the DNA is TGCAGCGTTGAAGACCAGGGGGCATTAAGCACCGGGGAGCTGTTTTTT.

Here the CDR3 DNA reads TGTGCCAGCAGCTTAGAGGCGTTTGTGGGAGGGACCAAAAACATTCAGTACTTC. Its translation is CASSLEAFVGGTKNIQYF. V gene TRBV11-3 combines with J gene TRBJ2-4; 7 nucleotides match TRBD2. The germline CDR1 and CDR2 sequences are SGHNT and YENEEA. The CDR3 covers 18 residues. J lost 2 bases, V lost 0 bases, and 10 bases had no gene match.